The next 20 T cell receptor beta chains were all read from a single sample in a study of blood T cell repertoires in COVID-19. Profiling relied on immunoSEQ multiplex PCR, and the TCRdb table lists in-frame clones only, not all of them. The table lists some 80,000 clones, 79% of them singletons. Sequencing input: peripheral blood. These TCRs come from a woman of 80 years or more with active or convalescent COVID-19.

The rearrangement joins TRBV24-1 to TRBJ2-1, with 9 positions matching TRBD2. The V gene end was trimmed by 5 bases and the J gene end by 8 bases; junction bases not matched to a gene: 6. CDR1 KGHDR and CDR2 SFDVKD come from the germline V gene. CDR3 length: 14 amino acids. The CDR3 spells CATSGAGGFYEQFF. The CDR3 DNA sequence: TGTGCCACCAGTGGGGCGGGAGGGTTCTATGAGCAGTTCTTC.

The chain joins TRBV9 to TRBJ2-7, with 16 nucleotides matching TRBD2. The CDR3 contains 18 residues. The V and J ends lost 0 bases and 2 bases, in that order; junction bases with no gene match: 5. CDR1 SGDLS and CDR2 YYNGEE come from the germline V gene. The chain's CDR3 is CASSVAGTSGRAPYEQYF. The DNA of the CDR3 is TGTGCCAGCAGCGTAGCCGGGACTAGCGGGAGGGCTCCCTACGAGCAGTACTTC.

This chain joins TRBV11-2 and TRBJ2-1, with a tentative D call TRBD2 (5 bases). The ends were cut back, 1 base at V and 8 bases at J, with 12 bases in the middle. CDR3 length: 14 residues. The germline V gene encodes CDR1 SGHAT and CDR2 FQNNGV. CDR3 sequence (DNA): TGTGCCAGCAGCTTAGGTCGGGGTCGCCATGAGCAGTTCTTC. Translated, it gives CASSLGRGRHEQFF.

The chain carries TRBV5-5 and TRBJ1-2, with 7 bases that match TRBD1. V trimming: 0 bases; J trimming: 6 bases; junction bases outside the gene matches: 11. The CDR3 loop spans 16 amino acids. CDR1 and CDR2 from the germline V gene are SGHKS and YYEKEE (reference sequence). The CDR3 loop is CASSLDRGLFSHGYTF. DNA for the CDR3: TGTGCCAGCAGCTTGGACAGGGGACTCTTCTCGCATGGCTACACCTTC.

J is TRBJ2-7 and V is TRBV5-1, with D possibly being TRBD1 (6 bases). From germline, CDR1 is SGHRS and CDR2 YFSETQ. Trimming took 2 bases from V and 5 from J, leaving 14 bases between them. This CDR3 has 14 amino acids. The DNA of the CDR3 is TGCGCCAGCAGCTTTGGGGACATAATCAACGAGCAGTACTTC. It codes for CASSFGDIINEQYF.

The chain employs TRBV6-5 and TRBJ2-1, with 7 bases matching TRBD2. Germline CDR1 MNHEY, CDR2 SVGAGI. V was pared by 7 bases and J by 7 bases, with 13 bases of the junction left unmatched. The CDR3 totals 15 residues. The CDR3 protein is CASKGLGAHSNEQFF. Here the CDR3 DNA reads TGTGCCAGCAAAGGACTAGGGGCCCATTCAAATGAGCAGTTCTTC.

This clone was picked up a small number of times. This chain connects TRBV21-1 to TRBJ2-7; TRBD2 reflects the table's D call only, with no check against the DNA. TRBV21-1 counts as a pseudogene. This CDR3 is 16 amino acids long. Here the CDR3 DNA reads TGTGCCAGCAGCAAATATCCAGTACTAGCCCCCTACGAGCAGTACTTC. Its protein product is CASSKYPVLAPYEQYF.

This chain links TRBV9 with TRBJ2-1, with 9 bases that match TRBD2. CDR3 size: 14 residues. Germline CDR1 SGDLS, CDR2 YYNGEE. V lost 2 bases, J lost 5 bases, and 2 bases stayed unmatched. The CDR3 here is CASSVSGSHNEQFF. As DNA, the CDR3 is TGTGCCAGCAGCGTTAGCGGGAGCCACAATGAGCAGTTCTTC.

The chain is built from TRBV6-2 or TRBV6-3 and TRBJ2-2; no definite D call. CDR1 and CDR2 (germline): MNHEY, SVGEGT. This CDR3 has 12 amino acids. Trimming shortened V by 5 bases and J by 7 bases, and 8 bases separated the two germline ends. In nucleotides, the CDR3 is TGTGCCAGCAGTAGAGAAGTCGGGGAGCTGTTTTTT. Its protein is CASSREVGELFF.

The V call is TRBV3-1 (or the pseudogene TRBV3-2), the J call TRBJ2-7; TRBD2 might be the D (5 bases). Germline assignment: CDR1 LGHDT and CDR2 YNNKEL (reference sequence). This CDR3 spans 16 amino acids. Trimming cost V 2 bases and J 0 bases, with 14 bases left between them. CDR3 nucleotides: TGTGCCAGCAGCCAAAGCCAGGAGGTTAGCTCCTACGAGCAGTACTTC. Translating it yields CASSQSQEVSSYEQYF.

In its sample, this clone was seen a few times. The CDR3 region has the DNA TGCGCCAGCAGCCAAGGGCGGTACACGTCGTCGGCAGATACGCAGTATTTT. This codes for CASSQGRYTSSADTQYF. The chain employs TRBV4-1 and TRBJ2-3; D is ambiguous. CDR1 MGHRA and CDR2 YSYEKL come from the germline V gene. The V and J ends lost 1 base and 4 bases respectively, with 18 bases between them. CDR3 size: 17 residues.

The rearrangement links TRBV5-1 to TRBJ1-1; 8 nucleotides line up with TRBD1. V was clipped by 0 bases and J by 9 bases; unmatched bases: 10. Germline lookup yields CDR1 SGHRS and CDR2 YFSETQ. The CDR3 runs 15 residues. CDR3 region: CASSLAGQGLLKAFF. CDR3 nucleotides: TGCGCCAGCAGCTTGGCTGGACAGGGACTTCTTAAAGCTTTCTTT.

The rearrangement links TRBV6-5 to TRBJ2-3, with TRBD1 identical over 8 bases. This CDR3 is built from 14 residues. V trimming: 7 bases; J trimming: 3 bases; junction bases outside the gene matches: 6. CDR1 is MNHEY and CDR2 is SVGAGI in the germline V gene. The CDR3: CASTWTGRTDTQYF. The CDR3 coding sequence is TGTGCCAGCACCTGGACAGGGAGGACAGATACGCAGTATTTT.

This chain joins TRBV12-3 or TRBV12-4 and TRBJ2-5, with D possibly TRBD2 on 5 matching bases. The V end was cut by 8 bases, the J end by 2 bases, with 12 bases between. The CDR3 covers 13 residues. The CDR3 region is CASGGRPQETQYF. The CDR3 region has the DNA TGTGCCAGCGGCGGGCGGCCGCAAGAGACCCAGTACTTC.

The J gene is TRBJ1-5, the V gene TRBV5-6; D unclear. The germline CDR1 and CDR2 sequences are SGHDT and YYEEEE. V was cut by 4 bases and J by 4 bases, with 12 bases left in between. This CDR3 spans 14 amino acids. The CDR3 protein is CASSRRGFNQPQHF. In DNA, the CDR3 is TGTGCCAGCAGCCGACGGGGTTTTAATCAGCCCCAGCATTTT.

In DNA, the CDR3 is TGTGCCAGCACCAGATGGGGCGCCTATGGCTACACCTTC. It codes for CASTRWGAYGYTF. The rearrangement links TRBV2 to TRBJ1-2; TRBD1 might be the D (5 bases). The V and J ends lost 7 bases and 4 bases respectively, with 13 bases between them. There are 13 residues in the CDR3. Germline V gene data show CDR1 as SNHLY and CDR2 as FYNNEI. The variable domain in full, completed from reference TRBV2 and TRBJ1-2, reads EPEVTQTPSHQVTQMGQEVILRCVPISNHLYFYWYRQILGQKVEFLVSFYNNEISEKSEIFDDQFSVERPDGSNFTLKIRSTKLEDSAMYFCASTRWGAYGYTFGSGTRLTVV.

DNA of the CDR3: TGTGCCAGCACCCAACCGGGGGGCAGGAACTACGAGCAGTACTTC. The encoded protein is CASTQPGGRNYEQYF. The J gene is TRBJ2-7, the V gene TRBV5-5; possibly TRBD2 for D (7 bases). V lost 6 bases, J lost 3 bases, and 19 bases lay in between. The CDR3 has 15 amino acids. Germline CDR1 is SGHKS and CDR2 is YYEKEE (reference sequence).

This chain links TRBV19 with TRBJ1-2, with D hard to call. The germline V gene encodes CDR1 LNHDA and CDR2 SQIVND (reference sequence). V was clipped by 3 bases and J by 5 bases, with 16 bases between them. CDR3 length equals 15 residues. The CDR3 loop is CASSIKGGRGYGYTF. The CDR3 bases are TGTGCCAGTAGTATCAAAGGAGGCCGGGGATATGGCTACACCTTC.

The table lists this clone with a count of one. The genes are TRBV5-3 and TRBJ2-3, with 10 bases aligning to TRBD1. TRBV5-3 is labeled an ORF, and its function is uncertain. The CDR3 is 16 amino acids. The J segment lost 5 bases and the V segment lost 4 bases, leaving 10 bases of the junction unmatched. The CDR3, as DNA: TGTGCCAGAAGCATCGCGACAGGGGGCGCGGTAGATACGCAGTATTTT. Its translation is CARSIATGGAVDTQYF.

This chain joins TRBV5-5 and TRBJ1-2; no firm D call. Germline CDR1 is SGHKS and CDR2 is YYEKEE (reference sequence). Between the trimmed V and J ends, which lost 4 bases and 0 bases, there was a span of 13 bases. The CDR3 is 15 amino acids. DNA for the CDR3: TGTGCCAGCAGCCCGGAAGGCAGCGCTAACTATGGCTACACCTTC. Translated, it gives CASSPEGSANYGYTF. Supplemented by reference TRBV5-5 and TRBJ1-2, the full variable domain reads DAGVTQSPTHLIKTRGQQVTLRCSPISGHKSVSWYQQVLGQGPQFIFQYYEKEERGRGNFPDRFSARQFPNYSSELNVNALLLGDSALYLCASSPEGSANYGYTFGSGTRLTVV.